This T cell receptor (beta chain) was sequenced during a study of T cell responses to AZD1222 COVID-19 vaccine. Study at large: Recipients boosted at about 4 weeks or about 12 weeks are pooled.

General study results and limits: Spike as a whole was targeted by vaccine-associated CD4 TCRs, dominant at 160-218 and 743-854. Only after the peak T cell response were repertoires sampled. Clonal diversity was possibly underestimated, and the donors were mostly white British, with more females.

About this clone itself: The antigen is unknown.

The V segment lost 3 bases and the J segment 1 base; nucleotides outside the gene matches: 3. The CDR3 is made up of 16 amino acids. Looked up from germline, CDR1 is MNHEY and CDR2 is SMNVEV (reference sequence). Clones were sequenced by immunoSEQ multiplex PCR, and TCRdb holds only the in-frame ones, with some missing. The repertoire consists of more than 100,000 clones, with 70% to 85% occurring once and the leading ten covering approximately 6.6%. This receptor was identified in an adult in good health. The rearrangement links TRBV27 to TRBJ2-2; TRBD1 matches at 9 bases. Source: peripheral blood, taken on day 0 of AZD1222 vaccination. This CDR3 is CASSFAGQGNTGELFF. The CDR3 DNA reads as TGTGCCAGCAGTTTCGCGGGACAGGGGAACACCGGGGAGCTGTTTTTT.